Below are 19 T cell receptor beta chains sequenced from a single sample in a study of T-cell memory formation after mild COVID-19. TCRdb independently ran MiXCR on the 5' RACE reads; one entry per CDR3 protein. The sample lists fewer than 300,000 distinct CDR3 sequences, over 15% occurring once. Source material: PBMCs or a T cell subset sorted from them (not recorded which). The receptor set was obtained from a man aged 18 to 29 who had mild COVID-19 (a few samples of this study predate the infection). Cell type and time point are not known.

V usage is TRBV27 and J usage is TRBJ1-2, with D unresolved. The CDR3 covers 15 residues. Trimming removed 3 bases at V and 4 bases at J, with 15 bases between. Germline V gene sequence: CDR1 MNHEY, CDR2 SMNVEV (reference sequence). CDR3 in amino acids: CASSFYSAGAYGYTF. CDR3 nucleotides: TGTGCCAGCAGTTTTTACTCGGCAGGCGCCTATGGCTACACCTTC.

V and J are TRBV9 and TRBJ1-3, with 7 bases aligning to TRBD1. V gave up 3 bases and J gave up 8 bases; unmatched junction bases: 17. CDR3 size: 17 residues. The V gene's germline CDR1 is SGDLS and CDR2 YYNGEE. The CDR3 reads CASSGQGADRFWDTIYF. The CDR3 DNA sequence: TGTGCCAGCAGCGGACAGGGCGCGGACCGTTTTTGGGACACCATATATTTT. Looking up the rest from reference TRBV9 and TRBJ1-3 gives the full variable domain: DSGVTQTPKHLITATGQRVTLRCSPRSGDLSVYWYQQSLDQGLQFLIQYYNGEERAKGNILERFSAQQFPDLHSELNLSSLELGDSALYFCASSGQGADRFWDTIYFGEGSWLTVV.

The table lists this clonotype with a few counts. The rearrangement uses TRBV7-2 and TRBJ2-5, with 10 bases identical to TRBD2. Germline loops: CDR1 SGHTA, CDR2 FQGNSA. CDR3 length equals 17 residues. The junction had 15 bases not matched to a gene; V was cut back by 2 bases and J by 9 bases. The CDR3 DNA is TGTGCCAGCAGCTTACCTAGCGGGGGCCCACTCGATGAGCCCCAGTACTTC. Protein product: CASSLPSGGPLDEPQYF.

This chain links TRBV20-1 with TRBJ1-1; no firm D call. The V end was cut by 3 bases, the J end by 4 bases, with 15 bases between. The CDR3 contains 14 residues. Per germline, CDR1 DFQATT and CDR2 SNEGSKA (reference sequence). Here the CDR3 reads CSASTAGWGTEAFF. The CDR3 region has the DNA TGCAGTGCTAGCACGGCCGGGTGGGGCACTGAAGCTTTCTTT.

This clonotype has only a few counts. This sequence joins TRBV7-6 and TRBJ2-2; a possible D gene is TRBD1 (5 bases). Between the trimmed V and J ends, which lost 3 bases and 4 bases, there was a span of 9 bases. Per the germline V gene, CDR1 is SGHVS and CDR2 is FNYEAQ. The CDR3 is 14 amino acids. The CDR3 DNA reads as TGTGCCAGCAGCTTGACAGAAACCACCGGGGAGCTGTTTTTT. Its protein is CASSLTETTGELFF.

At least ten counts were recorded for this clonotype. This chain joins TRBV29-1 and TRBJ1-4; D gene uncertain. CDR1 and CDR2 from the germline V gene are SQVTM and ANQGSEA. This CDR3 has 12 amino acids. V shed 6 bases and J shed 4 bases, with 9 bases lying between them. The chain's CDR3 is CSVAFYNEKLFF. The CDR3 DNA reads TGCAGCGTCGCGTTTTATAATGAAAAACTGTTTTTT.

The chain couples TRBV5-1 to TRBJ2-7, with D possibly matching TRBD1 (6 bases). The CDR3 is 14 residues long. The V gene lost 4 bases and the J gene lost 7 bases, with 18 bases spanning the gap. Germline V CDR1 and CDR2: SGHRS, YFSETQ. The DNA of the CDR3 is TGCGCCAGCAGCACGACCGGGACACCTCTTGAGCAGTACTTC. This translates into CASSTTGTPLEQYF.

This clonotype was detected a few times. This chain connects TRBV7-9 to TRBJ2-3, with 12 positions matching TRBD2. After removal of 2 bases from V and 1 base from J, the junction contained 4 bases not matched to a gene. The CDR3 sequence is 17 residues long. Germline loops: CDR1 SEHNR, CDR2 FQNEAQ (reference sequence). The CDR3 loop reads CASSLLAGGPGTDTQYF. The CDR3 DNA sequence: TGTGCCAGCAGCTTACTAGCGGGGGGGCCTGGCACAGATACGCAGTATTTT.

This chain joins TRBV7-2 and TRBJ1-4; no clear D gene. The CDR3 runs 15 residues. CDR1 is SGHTA and CDR2 is FQGNSA in the germline V gene. Trimming took 1 base from V and 7 from J, leaving 13 bases between them. For the CDR3, the DNA is TGTGCCAGCAGCTTAGGTTACGGTGTAGGTGAAAAACTGTTTTTT. This encodes CASSLGYGVGEKLFF.

This rearrangement joins TRBV2 to TRBJ2-7; 10 bases are shared with TRBD1. V shed 6 bases, J shed 13 bases, and the junction held 12 bases outside the gene matches. Germline V gene data show CDR1 as SNHLY and CDR2 as FYNNEI. This CDR3 comprises 13 residues. In DNA, the CDR3 is TGTGCCAGCAGCGCCCCGGGACAGGGGAGGCGCTACGTC. It codes for CASSAPGQGRRYV.

The table lists this clonotype with a few counts. The chain employs TRBV15 and TRBJ1-1; the D gene is possibly TRBD1 (5 bases). Trimming removed 0 bases at V and 6 bases at J, with 14 bases between. Germline CDR1 reads LNHNV; CDR2 reads YYDKDF (reference sequence). The CDR3 length is 15 residues. The CDR3 coding sequence is TGTGCCACCAGCAGAGATCCGAGGGGTGGCCCTGAAGCTTTCTTT. Translated: CATSRDPRGGPEAFF. Full variable domain (remainder filled in from reference TRBV15 and TRBJ1-1): DAMVIQNPRYQVTQFGKPVTLSCSQTLNHNVMYWYQQKSSQAPKLLFHYYDKDFNNEADTPDNFQSRRPNTSFCFLDIRSPGLGDTAMYLCATSRDPRGGPEAFFGQGTRLTVV.

The chain links TRBV7-3 to TRBJ2-5; D tentatively fits TRBD1 or TRBD2 (5 bases each). CDR3 length equals 13 residues. Germline V gene lookup returns CDR1 SGHTA and CDR2 FQGTGA. The V and J ends lost 5 bases and 4 bases respectively, with 11 bases between them. CDR3 nucleotide sequence: TGTGCCAGCAGCCCCGAGAGGGGAGAGACCCAGTACTTC. Translation gives CASSPERGETQYF.

The chain is built from TRBV6-5 and TRBJ2-7; D unclear. The CDR3 totals 12 residues. V lost 6 bases, J lost 7 bases, and 13 bases lay in between. Germline CDR1 reads MNHEY; CDR2 reads SVGAGI. The CDR3 DNA sequence: TGTGCCAGCAGCAGGCACAGAAAAGAGCAGTACTTC. Its translation is CASSRHRKEQYF.

The chain combines TRBV9 with TRBJ2-1; D might be TRBD1 (5 bases). The V and J ends lost 0 bases and 9 bases respectively, with 16 bases between them. Per the germline V gene, CDR1 is SGDLS and CDR2 is YYNGEE. There are 15 residues in the CDR3. The CDR3 sequence: CASSVGGGRGPEQFF. In nucleotides, the CDR3 is TGTGCCAGCAGCGTAGGGGGCGGACGAGGCCCTGAGCAGTTCTTC.

This clonotype was detected only a few times. The gene calls are TRBV4-1 and TRBJ1-2, with D maybe TRBD1 (6 bases). The CDR3 spans 15 residues. Germline lookup yields CDR1 MGHRA and CDR2 YSYEKL. With 4 bases removed from V and 5 bases from J, the gap between germline ends came to 17 bases. For the CDR3, the DNA is TGCGCCAGCAGCCGGGCAGGGGATTTAGGGTATGGCTACACCTTC. Translated: CASSRAGDLGYGYTF.

This chain joins TRBV4-1 and TRBJ1-1; the match to TRBD1 covers 9 bases. This CDR3 is 15 amino acids long. The V gene end was trimmed by 2 bases and the J gene end by 3 bases; junction bases not matched to a gene: 4. Germline V gives CDR1 MGHRA, CDR2 YSYEKL. CDR3 loop: CASSQPGQGDTEAFF. The CDR3 DNA sequence: TGCGCCAGCAGCCAACCGGGACAGGGCGACACTGAAGCTTTCTTT.

The sample holds a few counts of this clonotype. The chain has TRBV4-1 and TRBJ2-7; either TRBD1 or TRBD2 may fit D (5 bases each). CDR1 MGHRA and CDR2 YSYEKL come from the germline V gene. The CDR3 extends over 14 amino acids. Trimming removed 1 base from V and 6 bases from J, with 13 bases in between. The CDR3 DNA reads as TGCGCCAGCAGCCAAGTAGAGGGGTTGAGCGAGCAGTACTTC. This sequence encodes CASSQVEGLSEQYF.

The chain combines TRBV5-1 with TRBJ1-2; D is possibly TRBD1 (5 bases). The V end was cut by 4 bases, the J end by 3 bases, with 10 bases between. This CDR3 contains 13 residues. Germline-derived CDR1 and CDR2 are SGHRS and YFSETQ. In DNA, the CDR3 is TGCGCCAGCAGCCCTCCGGGGGACTATGGCTACACCTTC. Amino acids: CASSPPGDYGYTF.

This clonotype was detected only a few times. J is TRBJ2-1 and V is TRBV20-1; the match to TRBD2 covers 7 bases. CDR1 and CDR2 from the germline V gene are DFQATT and SNEGSKA (reference sequence). This CDR3 is 10 amino acids long. This CDR3 reads CRATGGEQFF. CDR3 DNA: TGCAGAGCAACGGGGGGTGAGCAGTTCTTC.